The 8 T cell receptor beta chains listed next were all sequenced from one sample in a study of technical replicates of blood from a few donors. Some clones are missing from TCRdb's copy, which holds only in-frame ones; the method was immunoSEQ multiplex PCR. The sample lists tens of thousands of clones; 86% were seen once. Sequenced sample: PBMCs. The receptors here all came from a human donor in good health. Some clones in this sample may be carry-over from other donors' samples.

The V gene is TRBV5-1, the J gene TRBJ2-1; 14 bases match TRBD2. V dropped 4 bases and J dropped 3; count of bases not matched to a gene: 15. Germline V gene sequence: CDR1 SGHRS, CDR2 YFSETQ. There are 20 residues in the CDR3. DNA of the CDR3: TGCGCCAGCAGCATCAAACGCCAGACTAGCGGGAGGGCTGACTACAATGAGCAGTTCTTC. Translation gives CASSIKRQTSGRADYNEQFF.

This clone was recorded once. The J gene is TRBJ1-2, the V gene TRBV19, with 7 nucleotides matching TRBD1. Germline loops: CDR1 LNHDA, CDR2 SQIVND (reference sequence). CDR3 length: 14 residues. V shed 4 bases, J shed 3 bases, and the junction held 5 bases outside the gene matches. CDR3 amino acids: CASSTVQGYYGYTF. CDR3 DNA sequence: TGTGCCAGTAGTACGGTACAGGGGTACTATGGCTACACCTTC.

The CDR3 region has the DNA TGCGCCAGCAGCCAAAAACCGGGACTAGCGGGACCCTACGAGCAGTACTTC. Encoded protein: CASSQKPGLAGPYEQYF. The chain recombines TRBV4-3 with TRBJ2-7, with 13 bases aligning to TRBD2. The CDR3 totals 17 residues. Losses at the gene ends were 2 bases for V and 2 bases for J; bases not matched to a gene: 6. Germline assignment: CDR1 LGHNA and CDR2 YSLEER.

The J gene is TRBJ2-7, the V gene TRBV9, with 13 bases lining up with TRBD2. In germline, CDR1 is SGDLS, CDR2 YYNGEE. Trimming cost V 3 bases and J 4 bases; bases outside gene matches: 4. This CDR3 is 15 amino acids long. CDR3 bases: TGTGCCAGCAGCGCGGGACTAGCGGGATCATACGAGCAGTACTTC. Its protein product is CASSAGLAGSYEQYF.

The chain joins TRBV5-5 to TRBJ2-4; possibly TRBD1 for D (6 bases). CDR1 is SGHKS and CDR2 is YYEKEE in the germline V gene (reference sequence). The V end was cut by 2 bases, the J end by 2 bases, with 11 bases between. This CDR3 region has 15 residues. In DNA form, the CDR3 reads TGTGCCAGCAGCTTACAGGGCCCTTCCAAAAACATTCAGTACTTC. Residues: CASSLQGPSKNIQYF. Based on the CDR3 plus reference TRBV5-5 and TRBJ2-4, the full variable domain is DAGVTQSPTHLIKTRGQQVTLRCSPISGHKSVSWYQQVLGQGPQFIFQYYEKEERGRGNFPDRFSARQFPNYSSELNVNALLLGDSALYLCASSLQGPSKNIQYFGAGTRLSVL.

The gene calls are TRBV5-1 and TRBJ2-1; 10 nucleotides align to TRBD2. This CDR3 contains 16 residues. The trim removed 4 bases at V and 9 bases at J, leaving 13 bases unmatched. Germline loops: CDR1 SGHRS, CDR2 YFSETQ. CDR3 in amino acids: CASSPPTAGGLVEQFF. CDR3 in DNA: TGCGCCAGCAGCCCACCCACAGCGGGGGGGCTAGTTGAGCAGTTCTTC.

The V gene is TRBV5-4, the J gene TRBJ2-2, with 7 positions matching TRBD2. The CDR3 totals 13 residues. Germline values: CDR1 SGHNT, CDR2 YYREEE (reference sequence). The J segment lost 6 bases and the V segment lost 8 bases, leaving 7 bases of the junction unmatched. In nucleotides, the CDR3 is TGTGCCAGGGAGGAGGGAGGGGCCGGGGAGCTGTTTTTT. It codes for CAREEGGAGELFF. Full variable domain (missing parts from reference TRBV5-4 and TRBJ2-2): ETGVTQSPTHLIKTRGQQVTLRCSSQSGHNTVSWYQQALGQGPQFIFQYYREEENGRGNFPPRFSGLQFPNYSSELNVNALELDDSALYLCAREEGGAGELFFGEGSRLTVL.

CDR3 bases: TGTGCCAGCAGTGGTTGGACAGGAGGGGTACGAGAAGCTTTCTTT. It encodes CASSGWTGGVREAFF. This chain connects TRBV6-1 to TRBJ1-1; 7 nucleotides match TRBD1. The J segment lost 8 bases and the V segment lost 4 bases, leaving 13 bases of the junction unmatched. The CDR3 spans 15 residues. From germline, CDR1 is MNHNS and CDR2 SASEGT.